The present T cell receptor beta chain was sequenced within a study of T-cell memory formation after mild COVID-19. Points from the study as a whole: For second-wave clones that peaked at day 37, SARS-CoV-2 specificity went unverified.

Constant-segment primers served in 5'RACE that generated TCR alpha and TCR beta cDNA libraries bearing sample barcodes and UMIs. MiXCR was run by TCRdb on the 5' RACE reads, yielding one entry per CDR3 protein. The repertoire holds 250,000 to 350,000 distinct CDR3 sequences, roughly 15% seen once, with 20% to 25% in the top ten. On this clonotype: Its antigen remains unidentified.

The CDR3 runs to 13 residues. V lost 3 bases and J 0 bases, leaving 6 bases between the germline ends. The germline V gene encodes CDR1 DFQATT and CDR2 SNEGSKA (reference sequence). Sequences were obtained from PBMCs or a T cell subset sorted from them (not recorded which). The TCR originated in a man aged 18-30 years who had mild COVID-19 (a few samples of this study predate the infection). Cell type and time point are not known. This rearrangement joins TRBV20-1 to TRBJ1-5; D unresolved. For the CDR3, the DNA is TGCAGTGCTAGTACATCTAGCAATCAGCCCCAGCATTTT. It specifies CSASTSSNQPQHF.